This TCR beta chain was sequenced in a study of blood T cell repertoires in COVID-19. The assay was immunoSEQ multiplex PCR, and TCRdb's table has in-frame clones only and misses some. The data contain about 52,000 clones, 89% of them singletons. The length of the CDR3 is 13 residues. Germline lookup yields CDR1 SQVTM and CDR2 ANQGSEA. Between the trimmed V and J ends, which lost 4 bases and 1 base, there was a span of 11 bases. The chain uses TRBV29-1 and TRBJ2-7; the D is unclear. This TCR was recovered from an older man with active or convalescent COVID-19. Sequenced sample: peripheral blood. This CDR3 reads CSVGIQFSYEQYF. The CDR3 region has the DNA TGCAGCGTTGGTATACAGTTTTCCTACGAGCAGTACTTC.